Below, 32 T cell receptor beta chains from the same sample are listed, as sequenced in a study of T cell responses to AZD1222 COVID-19 vaccine. Method: immunoSEQ multiplex PCR; TCRdb's copy keeps in-frame clones and lacks some. Of around 66,000 clones listed, approximately 79% are singletons. The specimen comprised peripheral blood, sampled on day 0 of MenACWY control vaccination. The receptors derive from an adult in good health.

The chain carries TRBV5-1 and TRBJ2-2, with D unclear. The CDR3 covers 15 residues. The V gene's germline CDR1 is SGHRS and CDR2 YFSETQ. Trimming removed 0 bases from V and 5 bases from J, with 11 bases in between. CDR3 sequence reads: CASSLAVRGTGELFF. The CDR3 bases are TGCGCCAGCAGCTTGGCGGTAAGAGGTACCGGGGAGCTGTTTTTT.

This chain uses TRBV6-5 with TRBJ2-1; possibly TRBD1 for D (6 bases). The CDR3 covers 14 residues. With 1 base removed from V and 9 bases from J, the gap between germline ends came to 13 bases. The V gene's germline CDR1 is MNHEY and CDR2 SVGAGI. CDR3 sequence (DNA): TGTGCCAGCAGTTACTACCTACAGGGCGGTGAGCAGTTCTTC. This codes for CASSYYLQGGEQFF.

The chain has TRBV4-1 and TRBJ1-3; no firm D call. V lost 2 bases and J 0 bases, leaving 5 bases between the germline ends. The CDR3 length is 14 residues. CDR1 and CDR2 (germline): MGHRA, YSYEKL. CDR3 sequence reads: CASSQRDSGNTIYF. CDR3 DNA: TGCGCCAGCAGCCAAAGGGACTCTGGAAACACCATATATTTT.

The genes are TRBV4-3 and TRBJ2-2; D may be TRBD2 (6 bases). This CDR3 contains 15 residues. Germline V CDR1 and CDR2: LGHNA, YSLEER. The V and J ends lost 0 bases and 6 bases respectively, with 11 bases between them. CDR3 DNA: TGCGCCAGCAGCCAAGATTCAGCGGGTGCCGGGGAGCTGTTTTTT. Protein sequence: CASSQDSAGAGELFF.

This clone has a handful of counts. The rearrangement links TRBV5-5 to TRBJ2-2, with a possible D match to TRBD1 (6 bases). CDR1 SGHKS and CDR2 YYEKEE come from the germline V gene (reference sequence). The CDR3 runs to 14 residues. V lost 4 bases, J lost 0 bases, and 7 bases lay in between. CDR3 in amino acids: CASSQGPNTGELFF. For the CDR3, the DNA is TGTGCCAGCAGCCAGGGGCCGAACACCGGGGAGCTGTTTTTT.

The rearrangement links TRBV6-6 to TRBJ1-2, with no clear D. CDR1 and CDR2 from the germline V gene are MNHNY and SVGAGI (reference sequence). Trimming pared 6 bases from V and 7 bases from J, leaving 9 bases between. This CDR3 has 11 amino acids. In DNA, the CDR3 is TGTGCCAGCAGAACGGGAGGTGGCTACACCTTC. Amino acid sequence: CASRTGGGYTF.

V and J are TRBV29-1 and TRBJ1-1; TRBD1 matches at 7 bases. V lost 6 bases and J lost 5; bases outside the gene matches: 9. The CDR3 totals 13 residues. Germline V CDR1 and CDR2: SQVTM, ANQGSEA. CDR3 sequence: CSVANRGGTEAFF. The CDR3 DNA sequence: TGCAGCGTCGCTAACAGGGGAGGTACTGAAGCTTTCTTT.

This chain uses TRBV4-3 with TRBJ1-2; D unresolved. V was clipped by 4 bases and J by 7 bases, with 19 bases between them. Germline CDR1 and CDR2: LGHNA and YSLEER. The CDR3 length is 15 residues. The CDR3 reads CASSPSTTGSLGYTF. The CDR3, as DNA: TGCGCCAGCAGCCCCTCTACAACGGGCTCCCTTGGCTACACCTTC.

V is TRBV9 and J is TRBJ2-3, with 8 bases lining up with TRBD1. This CDR3 comprises 18 residues. V was pared by 4 bases and J by 5 bases, with 18 bases of the junction left unmatched. From germline, CDR1 is SGDLS and CDR2 YYNGEE. For the CDR3, the DNA is TGTGCCAGCAGCTCCCGGACAGGGTCTGTCCGAGTTCTAGATACGCAGTATTTT. Amino acids: CASSSRTGSVRVLDTQYF.

This clone came up many times. The J gene is TRBJ2-7, the V gene TRBV2; D perhaps matches TRBD2 (6 bases). From germline, CDR1 is SNHLY and CDR2 FYNNEI. The CDR3 is made up of 14 amino acids. V was pared by 4 bases and J by 3 bases, with 13 bases between. CDR3 amino acids: CASSAASGVYEQYF. The DNA of the CDR3 is TGTGCCAGCAGTGCGGCGTCGGGGGTCTACGAGCAGTACTTC.

The chain uses TRBV28 and TRBJ2-5; 7 nucleotides match TRBD1. Germline loops: CDR1 MDHEN, CDR2 SYDVKM. Germline trimming cut 5 bases from V and 2 bases from J; bases unmatched to any gene: 5. There are 14 residues in the CDR3. The CDR3 DNA reads TGTGCCAGCAGTCCCCGGGACAGTCAAGAGACCCAGTACTTC. Its translation: CASSPRDSQETQYF. The full variable domain, in which reference TRBV28 and TRBJ2-5 provide the parts outside the CDR3, is DVKVTQSSRYLVKRTGEKVFLECVQDMDHENMFWYRQDPGLGLRLIYFSYDVKMKEKGDIPEGYSVSREKKERFSLILESASTNQTSMYLCASSPRDSQETQYFGPGTRLLVL.

The V call is TRBV15, the J call TRBJ1-1; unclear D gene. This CDR3 comprises 14 residues. Germline CDR1 and CDR2: LNHNV and YYDKDF (reference sequence). The V gene lost 0 bases and the J gene lost 8 bases, with 13 bases spanning the gap. Written as DNA, the CDR3 is TGTGCCACCAGCAGAGACGGTGCCCCGGGGGAAGCTTTCTTT. This encodes CATSRDGAPGEAFF.

The J gene is TRBJ2-5, the V gene TRBV5-4; the D gene is possibly TRBD2 (6 bases). V lost 2 bases, J lost 4 bases, and 15 bases lay in between. From germline, CDR1 is SGHNT and CDR2 YYREEE (reference sequence). This CDR3 is 15 amino acids long. Here the CDR3 reads CASSFGLGGGETQYF. CDR3 bases: TGTGCCAGCAGCTTTGGTCTCGGGGGAGGAGAGACCCAGTACTTC. The variable domain in full, with the rest retrieved from reference TRBV5-4 and TRBJ2-5, is ETGVTQSPTHLIKTRGQQVTLRCSSQSGHNTVSWYQQALGQGPQFIFQYYREEENGRGNFPPRFSGLQFPNYSSELNVNALELDDSALYLCASSFGLGGGETQYFGPGTRLLVL.

The J gene is TRBJ2-1, the V gene TRBV19; 10 bases map to TRBD2. Germline assignment: CDR1 LNHDA and CDR2 SQIVND (reference sequence). The junction had 8 bases not matched to a gene; V was cut back by 2 bases and J by 7 bases. The CDR3 has 16 amino acids. The CDR3 nucleotides read TGTGCCAGTAGTATATCAGCGGGAGGGCCCCAGAATGAGCAGTTCTTC. It encodes CASSISAGGPQNEQFF.

The gene calls are TRBV7-6 and TRBJ2-2, with D tentatively TRBD1 (6 bases). The CDR3 loop spans 16 amino acids. V was shortened by 5 bases and J by 2 bases, with 15 bases between the two germline ends. CDR1 and CDR2 (germline): SGHVS, FNYEAQ. CDR3: CASSQGKRLNTGELFF. CDR3 nucleotide sequence: TGTGCCAGCAGCCAGGGGAAAAGGCTAAACACCGGGGAGCTGTTTTTT.

The chain combines TRBV3-1 (or the pseudogene TRBV3-2) with TRBJ1-1; tentatively, D is TRBD1 (5 bases). The CDR3 runs 15 residues. The ends were cut back, 1 base at V and 3 bases at J, with 12 bases in the middle. Per germline, CDR1 LGHDT and CDR2 YNNKEL (reference sequence). CDR3 sequence: CASSQGGRGHTEAFF. The CDR3 coding sequence is TGTGCCAGCAGCCAAGGCGGAAGGGGCCACACTGAAGCTTTCTTT.

The chain has TRBV11-2 and TRBJ1-6; D gene uncertain. The CDR3 has 16 amino acids. V was pared by 1 base and J by 6 bases, with 13 bases between. Per germline, CDR1 SGHAT and CDR2 FQNNGV. CDR3 bases: TGTGCCAGCAGCTTAGCCCGGGGAGCACGTAATTCACCCCTCCACTTT. This translates into CASSLARGARNSPLHF.

The rearrangement uses TRBV5-1 and TRBJ1-1; no definite D call. The CDR3 runs 14 residues. V was trimmed by 0 bases and J by 3 bases, leaving 9 bases between them. Germline CDR1 is SGHRS and CDR2 is YFSETQ. The DNA of the CDR3 is TGCGCCAGCAGCTTGGGAACAGTCTACACTGAAGCTTTCTTT. Translated: CASSLGTVYTEAFF.

V is TRBV14 and J is TRBJ2-3; D is ambiguous. V lost 1 base and J lost 5, with 4 bases in between. This CDR3 spans 12 amino acids. Germline CDR1 SGHDN, CDR2 FVKESK. CDR3 loop: CASSQGIDTQYF. CDR3 sequence (DNA): TGTGCCAGCAGCCAAGGAATAGATACGCAGTATTTT.

This clone came up once. This chain uses TRBV18 with TRBJ2-7; D unclear. Trimming took off 5 bases at V and 6 bases at J, with 11 bases between the two ends. The CDR3 is 12 residues long. Germline lookup yields CDR1 KGHSH and CDR2 LQKENI. The CDR3 loop is CASSGNRFEQYF. CDR3 DNA: TGTGCCAGCTCAGGCAACAGATTCGAGCAGTACTTC.

The rearrangement uses TRBV6-6 and TRBJ2-7; D may match TRBD1 or TRBD2 (5 bases each). In germline, CDR1 is MNHNY, CDR2 SVGAGI (reference sequence). The CDR3 has 15 residues. Trimming left V 6 bases short and J 6 bases short, with 21 bases between. The CDR3 coding sequence is TGTGCCAGCAGGGGGACCTCTGCTTCGATAGGCGAGCAGTACTTC. This translates into CASRGTSASIGEQYF.

This clone was picked up many times. V is TRBV5-4 and J is TRBJ2-1, with D maybe TRBD2 (6 bases). Trimming cost V 1 base and J 9 bases, with 17 bases left between them. From germline, CDR1 is SGHNT and CDR2 YYREEE (reference sequence). The CDR3 is made up of 15 amino acids. The CDR3 sequence: CASSLQLEGWSEQFF. In DNA, the CDR3 is TGTGCCAGCAGCTTGCAACTGGAGGGTTGGAGTGAGCAGTTCTTC.

The chain recombines TRBV4-1 with TRBJ2-7; D gene ambiguous. CDR3 length: 13 amino acids. V was pared by 1 base and J by 5 bases, with 9 bases between. Germline V gives CDR1 MGHRA, CDR2 YSYEKL. CDR3 coding DNA: TGCGCCAGCAGCCAAGTAGTTCAGGACGAGCAGTACTTC. Translation gives CASSQVVQDEQYF.

The chain links TRBV5-5 to TRBJ1-5; D might be TRBD1 (6 bases). The germline V gene has CDR1 SGHKS and CDR2 YYEKEE (reference sequence). CDR3 size: 13 residues. V gave up 0 bases and J gave up 6 bases, with 7 bases separating them. The CDR3, as DNA: TGTGCCAGCAGCTTGGAGGGGGTTCAGCCCCAGCATTTT. This codes for CASSLEGVQPQHF.

The gene calls are TRBV10-3 and TRBJ2-1; D tentatively fits TRBD1 or TRBD2 (6 bases each). Deletions cut 3 bases from V and 7 bases from J, with 7 bases between. This CDR3 region has 12 residues. Germline V gene lookup returns CDR1 ENHRY and CDR2 SYGVKD. The CDR3 spells CAISEGGNEQFF. The DNA of the CDR3 is TGTGCCATCAGTGAAGGGGGGAATGAGCAGTTCTTC.

J is TRBJ2-1 and V is TRBV7-9; D unclear. The V gene's germline CDR1 is SEHNR and CDR2 FQNEAQ (reference sequence). V was trimmed by 1 base and J by 10 bases, leaving 8 bases between them. This CDR3 has 12 amino acids. The CDR3 region is CASSLGIGEQFF. The CDR3 DNA follows: TGTGCCAGCAGCTTAGGGATTGGGGAGCAGTTCTTC.

This clone was picked up a small number of times. The gene calls are TRBV5-4 and TRBJ1-1, with a tentative D call TRBD1 (6 bases). CDR3 length: 13 residues. Trimming took 3 bases from V and 8 from J, leaving 14 bases between them. Looked up from germline, CDR1 is SGHNT and CDR2 is YYREEE (reference sequence). CDR3 in DNA: TGTGCCAGCAGCTGGGGTAGGGGGACGGAAGCTTTCTTT. It yields the protein CASSWGRGTEAFF.

As DNA, the CDR3 is TGTGCCAGCACGGGACTAGCGGGAGCTACGCAGTATTTT. Its protein product is CASTGLAGATQYF. The chain has TRBV12-3 or TRBV12-4 and TRBJ2-3, with 14 nucleotides matching TRBD2. This CDR3 spans 13 amino acids. The junction had 2 bases not matched to a gene; V was cut back by 7 bases and J by 8 bases.

This clone has more than one count but fewer than ten. V and J are TRBV6-5 and TRBJ1-2; D unclear. The CDR3 totals 12 residues. V was shortened by 6 bases and J by 5 bases, with 10 bases between the two germline ends. The germline gives CDR1 MNHEY, CDR2 SVGAGI. The CDR3 reads CASSVEPYGYTF. The CDR3 nucleotides read TGTGCCAGCAGCGTAGAACCGTATGGCTACACCTTC.

V is TRBV6-2 or TRBV6-3 and J is TRBJ1-6; D gene uncertain. Germline CDR1 and CDR2: MNHEY and SVGEGT. V lost 2 bases, J lost 7 bases, and 9 bases lay in between. The length of the CDR3 is 14 residues. For the CDR3, the DNA is TGTGCCAGCAGTTACGACTTTAGGAATTCACCCCTCCACTTT. Amino acid sequence: CASSYDFRNSPLHF.

The V and J genes are TRBV20-1 and TRBJ1-1; maybe TRBD1 (5 bases). CDR3 size: 11 residues. The germline gives CDR1 DFQATT, CDR2 SNEGSKA (reference sequence). Trimming stripped 6 bases from V and 6 bases from J, with 11 bases between. The CDR3 loop is CSAPRGAEAFF. CDR3 nucleotide sequence: TGCAGTGCCCCCCGGGGCGCTGAAGCTTTCTTT.

The V and J genes are TRBV9 and TRBJ1-1; D not resolved. The CDR3 sequence is 13 residues long. Trimming took off 2 bases at V and 0 bases at J, with 5 bases between the two ends. Germline V gene sequence: CDR1 SGDLS, CDR2 YYNGEE. The chain's CDR3 is CASSVDMNTEAFF. In DNA form, the CDR3 reads TGTGCCAGCAGCGTCGACATGAACACTGAAGCTTTCTTT.